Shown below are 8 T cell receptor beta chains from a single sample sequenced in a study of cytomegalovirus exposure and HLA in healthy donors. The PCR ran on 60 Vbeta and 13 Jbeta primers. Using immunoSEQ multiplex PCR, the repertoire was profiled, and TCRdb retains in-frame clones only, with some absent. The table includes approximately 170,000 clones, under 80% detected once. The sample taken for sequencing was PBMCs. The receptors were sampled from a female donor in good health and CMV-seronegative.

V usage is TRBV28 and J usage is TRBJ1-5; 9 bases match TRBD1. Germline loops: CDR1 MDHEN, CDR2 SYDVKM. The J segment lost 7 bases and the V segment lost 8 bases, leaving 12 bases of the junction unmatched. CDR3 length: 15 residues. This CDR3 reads CASASWDRVNQPQHF. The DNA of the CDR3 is TGTGCCAGCGCCTCCTGGGACAGGGTCAACCAGCCCCAGCATTTT.

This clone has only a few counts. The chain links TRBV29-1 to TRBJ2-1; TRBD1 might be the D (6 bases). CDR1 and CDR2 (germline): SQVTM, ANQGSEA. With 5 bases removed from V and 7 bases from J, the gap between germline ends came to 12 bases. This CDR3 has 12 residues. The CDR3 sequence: CSVQGQLNEQFF. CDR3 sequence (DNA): TGCAGCGTTCAAGGACAGCTGAATGAGCAGTTCTTC.

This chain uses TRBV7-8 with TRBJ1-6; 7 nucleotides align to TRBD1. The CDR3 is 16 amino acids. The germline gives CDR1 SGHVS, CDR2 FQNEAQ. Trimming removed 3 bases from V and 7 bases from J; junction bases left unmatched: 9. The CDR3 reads CASSLTGNFVNSPLHF. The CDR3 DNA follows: TGTGCCAGCAGCTTGACAGGGAATTTCGTGAATTCACCCCTCCACTTT.

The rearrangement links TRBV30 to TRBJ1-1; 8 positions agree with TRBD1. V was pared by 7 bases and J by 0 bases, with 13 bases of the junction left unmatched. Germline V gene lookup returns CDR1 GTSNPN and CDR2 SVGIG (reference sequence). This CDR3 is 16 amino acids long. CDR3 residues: CASTDSGGDMNTEAFF. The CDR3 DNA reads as TGTGCCTCCACGGACTCAGGGGGCGACATGAACACTGAAGCTTTCTTT.

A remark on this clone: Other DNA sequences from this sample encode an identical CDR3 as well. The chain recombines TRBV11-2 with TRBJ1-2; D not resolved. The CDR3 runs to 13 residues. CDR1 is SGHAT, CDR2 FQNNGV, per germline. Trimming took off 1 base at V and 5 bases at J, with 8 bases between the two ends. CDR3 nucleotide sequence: TGTGCCAGCAGCTTAGCCCCCCTGTATGGCTACACCTTC. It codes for CASSLAPLYGYTF. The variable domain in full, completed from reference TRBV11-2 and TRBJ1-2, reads EAGVAQSPRYKIIEKRQSVAFWCNPISGHATLYWYQQILGQGPKLLIQFQNNGVVDDSQLPKDRFSAERLKGVDSTLKIQPAKLEDSAVYLCASSLAPLYGYTFGSGTRLTVV.

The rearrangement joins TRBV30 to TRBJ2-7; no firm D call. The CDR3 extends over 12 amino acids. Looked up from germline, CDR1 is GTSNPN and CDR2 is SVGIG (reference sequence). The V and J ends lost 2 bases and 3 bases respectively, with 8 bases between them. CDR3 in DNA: TGTGCCTGGAGTCTATCATACTACGAGCAGTACTTC. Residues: CAWSLSYYEQYF.

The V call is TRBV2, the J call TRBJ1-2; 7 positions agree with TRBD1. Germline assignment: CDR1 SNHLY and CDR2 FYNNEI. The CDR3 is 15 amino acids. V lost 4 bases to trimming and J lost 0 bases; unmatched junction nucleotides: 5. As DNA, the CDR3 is TGTGCCAGCAGTGGACAGGGATTGACTAACTATGGCTACACCTTC. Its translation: CASSGQGLTNYGYTF.

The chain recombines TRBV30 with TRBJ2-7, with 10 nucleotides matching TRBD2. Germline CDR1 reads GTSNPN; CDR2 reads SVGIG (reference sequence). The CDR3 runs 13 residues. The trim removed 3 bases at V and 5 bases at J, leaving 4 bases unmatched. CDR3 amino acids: CAWRTSGRNEQYF. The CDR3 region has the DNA TGTGCCTGGAGGACTAGCGGGCGAAACGAGCAGTACTTC.